A single sample is the source of the 5 T cell receptor beta chains below, sequenced in a study of human T cells and chemical hapten exposure. The time point here: patch test 1, 2 weeks after DPC sensitization. Treatment: therapeutic diphenylcyclopropenone sensitization with weekly scalp DPC. TCRdb processed the RACE reads anew with MiXCR; each CDR3 protein has one entry. Of about 71,000 distinct CDR3 sequences detected, roughly 9.8% appear once; the ten largest clones hold 3% to 4%. This sample comprised whole blood, obtained in connection with sensitization to the hapten diphenylcyclopropenone (DPC). The receptors shown here come from a woman in her forties with alopecia areata. Some clones in this sample may be carry-over from other donors' samples.

The sample holds a few counts of this clonotype. The chain is built from TRBV20-1 and TRBJ2-7; D uncertain. The V gene's germline CDR1 is DFQATT and CDR2 SNEGSKA (reference sequence). Trimming shortened V by 0 bases and J by 7 bases, and 13 bases separated the two germline ends. The CDR3 spans 13 residues. For the CDR3, the DNA is TGCAGTGCTAGAGATCAGTCCCCCTGGGAGCAGTACTTC. This translates into CSARDQSPWEQYF.

This clonotype was detected only a few times. The genes are TRBV23-1 and TRBJ2-1, with 9 nucleotides matching TRBD1. TRBV23-1 is sorted into the ORF group, with uncertain function. With V trimmed by 10 bases and J by 8 bases, 15 bases remained unmatched. This CDR3 is 15 amino acids long. The CDR3 sequence is CATPFNRDRADEQFF. As DNA, the CDR3 is TGCGCCACCCCCTTTAACCGGGACAGGGCCGATGAGCAGTTCTTC.

This clonotype was counted only a few times. This chain joins TRBV7-6 and TRBJ2-2; D ambiguous. This CDR3 region has 14 residues. Germline assignment: CDR1 SGHVS and CDR2 FNYEAQ. The V end lost 1 base, the J end lost 1 base, and 4 bases lay between the germline ends. The CDR3 loop reads CASSLGGNTGELFF. CDR3 DNA sequence: TGTGCCAGCAGCTTAGGGGGGAACACCGGGGAGCTGTTTTTT. The whole variable domain, filled in from reference TRBV7-6 and TRBJ2-2, reads GAGVSQSPRYKVTKRGQDVALRCDPISGHVSLYWYRQALGQGPEFLTYFNYEAQQDKSGLPNDRFSAERPEGSISTLTIQRTEQRDSAMYRCASSLGGNTGELFFGEGSRLTVL.

The table lists this clonotype with a few counts. V gene TRBV7-2 combines with J gene TRBJ1-3; no reliable D call. This CDR3 has 16 residues. Germline V gives CDR1 SGHTA, CDR2 FQGNSA. Trimming pared 1 base from V and 0 bases from J, leaving 10 bases between. The CDR3 region has the DNA TGTGCCAGCAGCTTAGTACGGTCCCTCTCTGGAAACACCATATATTTT. It codes for CASSLVRSLSGNTIYF.

This clonotype was detected many times. The CDR3, as DNA: TGCAGTGCTAGAGACGGGCGGGGCACGAGCAATCAGCCCCAGCATTTT. This sequence encodes CSARDGRGTSNQPQHF. The rearrangement joins TRBV20-1 to TRBJ1-5; tentative D call: TRBD1 (5 bases). Germline CDR1 and CDR2: DFQATT and SNEGSKA (reference sequence). The CDR3 spans 16 residues. The germline V and J ends were trimmed by 0 bases and 1 base, with 13 bases remaining between them.